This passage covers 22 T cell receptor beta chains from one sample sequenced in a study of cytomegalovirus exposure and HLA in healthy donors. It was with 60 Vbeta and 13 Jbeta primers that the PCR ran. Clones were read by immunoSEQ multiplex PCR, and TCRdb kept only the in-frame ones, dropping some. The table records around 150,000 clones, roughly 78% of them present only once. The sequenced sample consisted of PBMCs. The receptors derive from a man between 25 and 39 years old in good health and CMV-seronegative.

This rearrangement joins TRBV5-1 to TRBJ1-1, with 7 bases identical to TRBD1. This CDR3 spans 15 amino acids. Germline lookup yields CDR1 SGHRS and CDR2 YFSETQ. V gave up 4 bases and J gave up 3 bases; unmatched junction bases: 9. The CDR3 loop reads CASSTSPGGYTEAFF. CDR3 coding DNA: TGCGCCAGCAGCACTAGCCCAGGGGGTTACACTGAAGCTTTCTTT.

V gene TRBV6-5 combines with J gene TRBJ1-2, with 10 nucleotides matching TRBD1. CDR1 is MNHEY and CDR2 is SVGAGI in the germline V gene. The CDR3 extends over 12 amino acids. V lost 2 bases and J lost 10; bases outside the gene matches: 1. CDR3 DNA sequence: TGTGCCAGCAGTTACGGGACAGGGGACTACACCTTC. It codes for CASSYGTGDYTF.

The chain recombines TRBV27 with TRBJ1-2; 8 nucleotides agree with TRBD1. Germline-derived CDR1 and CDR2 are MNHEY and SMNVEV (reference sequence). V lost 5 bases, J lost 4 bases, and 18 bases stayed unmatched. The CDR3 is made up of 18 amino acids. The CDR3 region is CASSTATGQGFSTYGYTF. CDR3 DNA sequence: TGTGCCAGCAGTACAGCCACCGGACAGGGCTTCAGCACCTATGGCTACACCTTC.

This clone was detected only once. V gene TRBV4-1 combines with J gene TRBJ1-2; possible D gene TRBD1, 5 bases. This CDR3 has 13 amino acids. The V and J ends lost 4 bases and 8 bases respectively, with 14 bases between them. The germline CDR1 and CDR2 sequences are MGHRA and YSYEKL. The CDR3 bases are TGCGCCAGCAGCCGATTTCAGGGTACGGGCTACACCTTC. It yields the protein CASSRFQGTGYTF.

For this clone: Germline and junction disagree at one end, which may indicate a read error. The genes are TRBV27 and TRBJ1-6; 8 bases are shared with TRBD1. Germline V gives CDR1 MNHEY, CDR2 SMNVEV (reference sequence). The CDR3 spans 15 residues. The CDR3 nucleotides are TGTGCCAGCAGGGAAGTGGACAGGGCGGGATCACCCCTCCCCTTT. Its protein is CASREVDRAGSPLPF.

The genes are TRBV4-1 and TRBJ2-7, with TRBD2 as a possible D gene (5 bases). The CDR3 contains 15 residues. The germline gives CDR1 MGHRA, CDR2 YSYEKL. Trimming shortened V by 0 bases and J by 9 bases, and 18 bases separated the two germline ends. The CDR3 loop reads CASSQDEGSLLGQYF. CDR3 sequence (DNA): TGCGCCAGCAGCCAAGATGAGGGAAGCTTATTGGGGCAGTACTTC.

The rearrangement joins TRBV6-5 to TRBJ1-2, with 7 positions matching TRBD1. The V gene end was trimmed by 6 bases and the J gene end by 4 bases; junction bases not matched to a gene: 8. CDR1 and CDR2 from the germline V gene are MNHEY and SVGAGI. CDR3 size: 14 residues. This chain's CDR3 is CASSRDRVFYGYTF. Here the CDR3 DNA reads TGTGCCAGCAGCCGAGACAGGGTCTTCTATGGCTACACCTTC.

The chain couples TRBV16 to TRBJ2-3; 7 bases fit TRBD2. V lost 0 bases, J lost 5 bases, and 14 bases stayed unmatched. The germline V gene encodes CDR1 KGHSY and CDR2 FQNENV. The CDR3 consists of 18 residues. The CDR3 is CASSQSILFAGVRDTQYF. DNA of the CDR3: TGTGCCAGCAGCCAATCGATTCTCTTTGCGGGAGTGCGAGATACGCAGTATTTT.

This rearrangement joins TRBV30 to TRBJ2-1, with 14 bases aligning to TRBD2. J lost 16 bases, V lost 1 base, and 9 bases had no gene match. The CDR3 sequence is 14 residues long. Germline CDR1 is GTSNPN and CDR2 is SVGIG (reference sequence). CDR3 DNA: TGTGCCTGGAGTGCAGGGGGACTAGCGGGAGTGGGATTCTTC. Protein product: CAWSAGGLAGVGFF.

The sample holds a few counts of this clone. The CDR3 DNA reads as TGTGCCAGCACCAGGGGCGATGGCTACACCTTC. It translates to CASTRGDGYTF. This sequence joins TRBV2 and TRBJ1-2, with a tentative D call TRBD1 (6 bases). This CDR3 comprises 11 residues. The V gene lost 7 bases and the J gene lost 6 bases, with 9 bases spanning the gap. The V gene's germline CDR1 is SNHLY and CDR2 FYNNEI.

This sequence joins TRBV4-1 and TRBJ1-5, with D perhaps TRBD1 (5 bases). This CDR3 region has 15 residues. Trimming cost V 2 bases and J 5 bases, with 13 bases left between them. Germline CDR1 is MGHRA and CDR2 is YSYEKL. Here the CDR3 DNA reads TGCGCCAGCAGCCAACTGGGGCAGCTTGATCAGCCCCAGCATTTT. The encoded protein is CASSQLGQLDQPQHF.

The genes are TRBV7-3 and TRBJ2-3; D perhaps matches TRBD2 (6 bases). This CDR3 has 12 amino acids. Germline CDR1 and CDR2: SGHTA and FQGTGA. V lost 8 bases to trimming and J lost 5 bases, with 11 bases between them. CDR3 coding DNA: TGTGCCAGCGGGAGGCCGGGAGATACGCAGTATTTT. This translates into CASGRPGDTQYF. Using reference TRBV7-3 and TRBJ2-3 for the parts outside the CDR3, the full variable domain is GAGVSQTPSNKVTEKGKYVELRCDPISGHTALYWYRQSLGQGPEFLIYFQGTGAADDSGLPNDRFFAVRPEGSVSTLKIQRTERGDSAVYLCASGRPGDTQYFGPGTRLTVL.

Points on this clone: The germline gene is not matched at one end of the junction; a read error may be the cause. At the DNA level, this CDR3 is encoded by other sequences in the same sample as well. The CDR3: CASSLVADSYNEQFF. CDR3 coding DNA: TGCGCTAGCAGCTTGGTAGCGGATTCCTACAATGAGCAGTTCTTC. The chain employs TRBV5-1 and TRBJ2-1; D perhaps matches TRBD2 (6 bases). CDR3 length equals 15 residues. The germline V gene encodes CDR1 SGHRS and CDR2 YFSETQ.

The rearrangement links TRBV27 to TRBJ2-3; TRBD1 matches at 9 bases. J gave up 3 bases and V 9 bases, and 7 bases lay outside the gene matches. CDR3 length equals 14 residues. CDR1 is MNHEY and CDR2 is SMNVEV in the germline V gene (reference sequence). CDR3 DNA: TGTGCCAGTCGACCGGGACAGGGTACAGATACGCAGTATTTT. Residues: CASRPGQGTDTQYF.

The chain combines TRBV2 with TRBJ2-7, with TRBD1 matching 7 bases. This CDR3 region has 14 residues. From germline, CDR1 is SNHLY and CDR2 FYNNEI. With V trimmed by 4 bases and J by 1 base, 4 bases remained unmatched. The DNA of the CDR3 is TGTGCCAGCAGTGTGCAGGGGGATTCCTACGAGCAGTACTTC. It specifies CASSVQGDSYEQYF.

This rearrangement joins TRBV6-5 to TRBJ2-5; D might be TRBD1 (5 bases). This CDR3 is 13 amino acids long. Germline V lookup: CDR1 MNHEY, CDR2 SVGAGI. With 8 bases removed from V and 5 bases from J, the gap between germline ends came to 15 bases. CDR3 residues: CASLMAGSETQYF. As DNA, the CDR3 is TGTGCCAGCCTGATGGCAGGGTCGGAGACCCAGTACTTC.

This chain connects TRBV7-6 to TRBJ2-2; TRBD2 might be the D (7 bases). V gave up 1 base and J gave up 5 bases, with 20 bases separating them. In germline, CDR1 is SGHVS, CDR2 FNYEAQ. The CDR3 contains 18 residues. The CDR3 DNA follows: TGTGCCAGCAGCTTAGTCCCCTTGGGGGGGCTGTTAACCGGGGAGCTGTTTTTT. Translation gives CASSLVPLGGLLTGELFF.

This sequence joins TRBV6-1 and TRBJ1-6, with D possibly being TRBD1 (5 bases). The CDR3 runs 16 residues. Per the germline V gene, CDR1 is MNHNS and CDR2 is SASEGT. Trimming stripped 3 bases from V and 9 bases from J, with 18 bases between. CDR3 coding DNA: TGTGCCAGCAGTGACCCATCACGGGAGAGGGGTTCACCCCTCCACTTT. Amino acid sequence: CASSDPSRERGSPLHF.

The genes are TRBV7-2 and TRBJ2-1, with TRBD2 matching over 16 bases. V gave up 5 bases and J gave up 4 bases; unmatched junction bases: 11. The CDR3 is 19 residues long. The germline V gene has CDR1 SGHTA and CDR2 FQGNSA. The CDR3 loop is CASSGMGLAGGPGYNEQFF. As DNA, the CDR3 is TGTGCCAGCAGCGGAATGGGACTAGCGGGAGGGCCTGGTTACAATGAGCAGTTCTTC.

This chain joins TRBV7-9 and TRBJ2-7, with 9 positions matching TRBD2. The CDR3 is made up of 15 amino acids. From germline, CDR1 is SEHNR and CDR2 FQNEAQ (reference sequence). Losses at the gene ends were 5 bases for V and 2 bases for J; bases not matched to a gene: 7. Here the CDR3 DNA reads TGTGCCAGCAGCCGAAAGACTAGCGGCACCTACGAGCAGTACTTC. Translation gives CASSRKTSGTYEQYF.

The CDR3 protein is CASSPPSTGGAWEQYF. CDR3 in DNA: TGTGCCAGCTCACCACCGTCTACAGGGGGCGCATGGGAGCAGTACTTC. The V gene is TRBV18, the J gene TRBJ2-7; 9 bases fit TRBD1. Germline V gene lookup returns CDR1 KGHSH and CDR2 LQKENI. V shed 0 bases and J 7 bases; nucleotides not matched to a gene: 10. The CDR3 totals 16 residues.

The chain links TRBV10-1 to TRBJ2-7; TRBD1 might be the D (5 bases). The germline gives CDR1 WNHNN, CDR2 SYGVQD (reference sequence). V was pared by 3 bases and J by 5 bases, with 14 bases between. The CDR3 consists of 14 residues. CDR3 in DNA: TGCGCCAGCAGTGAAAAAAGGGGCCCTGACGAGCAGTACTTC. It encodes CASSEKRGPDEQYF.